Below are 2 T cell receptor beta chains sequenced from a single sample in a study of T cells after yellow fever vaccination. TCRdb recomputed calls from the 5' RACE reads with MiXCR, one row per CDR3 protein. The repertoire includes a few hundred thousand distinct CDR3 sequences, around 12% of them detected once, and approximately 3.4% sits in the top ten. Source: CD4+ T cells sorted from PBMCs, taken 15 days after the yellow fever booster vaccination. These TCRs come from a man aged 18 to 29 who received the YFV17D yellow fever vaccine.

The chain employs TRBV20-1 and TRBJ2-5; possible D gene TRBD2, 5 bases. The germline CDR1 and CDR2 sequences are DFQATT and SNEGSKA (reference sequence). Trimming took 6 bases from V and 9 from J, leaving 26 bases between them. CDR3 size: 15 residues. The CDR3 reads CSATLSTDLNGAQYF. In DNA form, the CDR3 reads TGCAGTGCCACTCTATCAACAGACTTGAACGGGGCCCAGTACTTC.

CDR3 loop: CASSFVLSAGPQETQYF. The CDR3 coding sequence is TGTGCCAGCAGCTTTGTATTGAGCGCGGGGCCTCAAGAGACCCAGTACTTC. V usage is TRBV7-2 and J usage is TRBJ2-5, with D perhaps TRBD2 (6 bases). The CDR3 has 17 residues. Trimming removed 3 bases at V and 2 bases at J, with 19 bases between. The germline CDR1 and CDR2 sequences are SGHTA and FQGNSA.